This T cell receptor beta chain was obtained from a study of radiation and T cells in renal cell carcinoma (TCRdb year 2020). With regard to the full study: A total of 50 to 60 samples underwent TCR beta sequencing, made up of approximately 26 tumors and roughly 27 peripheral blood samples. A total of approximately 4 million unique CDR3 nucleotide sequences, encoding roughly 2.7 million unique CDR3 amino acid sequences, were found across all 50 or so samples.

This specimen's time point label, interpreted: tumor resected at nephrectomy. In light of the paper, this sample's treatment or condition label describes: treatment-naive control, cytoreductive nephrectomy. Control tumors were obtained from treatment-naive renal cell carcinoma patients in whom cytoreductive nephrectomy was performed without prior radiation. All patients had renal cell carcinoma with clear cell pathology. Control tumors used for TCR sequencing were obtained from a few females and about a dozen males (median age 57 years, range about 35 to 82) and were resected from about 2011 to 2014. The tumors were dissociated mechanically, digested with collagenase/hyaluronidase at 37 degrees C, processed in gentleMACS C tubes, and kept in liquid nitrogen. The QIAamp DNA Blood Mini Kit (Qiagen) was used to prepare genomic DNA for TCR sequencing. The analyses included just those samples that passed every quality control check.

Here is what the overall study found, with its caveats: Compared with controls, irradiated tumors had higher TCR clonality, as the top 100 clonotypes made up an average of roughly 50% of the repertoire, versus about 40% in nephrectomy-only tumors. Because the trial had a single-armed design, the trial could not examine how radiation dose or scheduling affected the TCR repertoire. Because only small tumor regions of roughly 1 g were available, the study did not capture intratumoral heterogeneity. Compared with control tumors, irradiated tumors had a greater number of dominant CDR3 motifs, and those motifs took up a bigger portion of the repertoire.

Between the V and J ends, shortened by 5 bases and 1 base respectively, the junction contains 11 bases. The CDR3 measures 14 amino acids from cysteine to phenylalanine. Solely the CDR3 DNA is kept, with 42 bases framed from the first base. The germline V gene supplies CDR1 SGHAT and CDR2 FQNNGV. In the case of this clone: The specificity of this receptor is unknown. Nothing much larger sits one base from this clone, and base qualities are not available.

TCR beta libraries were generated from genomic DNA with the immunoSEQ kit, following the manufacturer's recommendations. For library preparation, a first multiplex PCR was performed with proprietary primers, followed by a second PCR in which unique barcodes were added, and bead cleanups were performed after each round. A kit-provided positive control reaction and a negative control reaction were included in every sample batch. The final libraries were assessed on an Agilent 4200 TapeStation D1000 ScreenTape, pooled by volume, and quantified by qPCR. Sequencing was performed on an Illumina NextSeq500 using a MidOutput 150-cycle cartridge, with 156 Read1 cycles, 15 Index1 cycles, and the kit custom primers. The pooled library was loaded at 0.8 to 1 pM, and about 20% PhiX control was spiked in. The authors' pipeline ran thus. The vendor-processed data were analyzed in R, and a clonotype was defined as all T cells that share the same CDR3 nucleotide sequence. In the clone abundance analyses, frequencies in each sample were normalized to that sample's 10,000 most abundant clones. Public T cell clones, which averaged fewer than five per sample, were removed prior to analysis. Dominant motif analysis used ImmunoMap with the PAM10 matrix, gap penalty 30 and homology threshold 0.3; motifs with cumulative frequency at least 0.01 counted as dominant. Here the immuneACCESS table is served through TCRdb, limited to in-frame sequences with V and J called. Missing clones are a known gap in these copies; in checked studies unresolved V genes cover under half, and the rest lacks a known reason. V and J calls and clone size are given by that table; D and trimming were obtained from the DNA. In all, the sample holds roughly 3,600 clones, and 76% of those were seen once. 7.7% of the sample is in the top ten clones.

The chain uses TRBV11-2 and TRBJ1-2; the D gene is unclear. This material consisted of tumor tissue, taken from a patient whose treatment was nephrectomy without radiotherapy. The receptor comes from a middle-aged man with renal cell carcinoma. The nucleotide sequence is given as TGTGCCAGCAGCGCAGGAGATCATAACTATGGCTACACCTTC. This gives the protein CASSAGDHNYGYTF.